The 18 T cell receptor beta chains below all came from one sample that was sequenced in a study of somatic mutations in cytotoxic T cells in rheumatoid arthritis. Using immunoSEQ multiplex PCR, the repertoire was profiled, and TCRdb retains in-frame clones only, with some absent. Here the sample spans 16,000 or so clones, about 74% being singletons. The sample was CD8+ T cells sorted from blood. These receptors all come from an adult with rheumatoid arthritis.

This clone is a singleton in its sample. V gene TRBV27 combines with J gene TRBJ1-2; D not resolved. From germline, CDR1 is MNHEY and CDR2 SMNVEV (reference sequence). Trimming took 5 bases from V and 8 from J, leaving 12 bases between them. There are 12 residues in the CDR3. CDR3 region: CASSPPLGGYTF. CDR3 coding DNA: TGTGCCAGCAGTCCTCCCTTGGGGGGCTACACCTTC.

V and J are TRBV6-1 and TRBJ2-7; D might be TRBD1 (7 bases). This CDR3 comprises 15 residues. V was trimmed by 2 bases and J by 2 bases, leaving 13 bases between them. Germline V CDR1 and CDR2: MNHNS, SASEGT. CDR3 amino acids: CASSELEGATYEQYF. The DNA for the CDR3 is TGTGCCAGCAGTGAATTGGAGGGGGCGACCTACGAGCAGTACTTC.

This chain links TRBV5-1 with TRBJ2-7, with 9 nucleotides matching TRBD2. Germline V gene lookup returns CDR1 SGHRS and CDR2 YFSETQ. J gave up 4 bases and V 0 bases, and 5 bases lay outside the gene matches. The CDR3 has 15 amino acids. The CDR3 sequence is CASSLGGGGAYEQYF. The CDR3 DNA follows: TGCGCCAGCAGCTTGGGCGGGGGGGGTGCTTACGAGCAGTACTTC.

The rearrangement uses TRBV27 and TRBJ2-3; D is perhaps TRBD1 or TRBD2 (6 bases each). Trimming shortened V by 3 bases and J by 3 bases, and 13 bases separated the two germline ends. From germline, CDR1 is MNHEY and CDR2 SMNVEV (reference sequence). The CDR3 runs 15 residues. Here the CDR3 DNA reads TGTGCCAGCAGTTTTGGTCGGGGGCGGACAGATACGCAGTATTTT. Translating gives CASSFGRGRTDTQYF.

The chain carries TRBV30 and TRBJ2-1, with D possibly being TRBD1 (5 bases). In germline, CDR1 is GTSNPN, CDR2 SVGIG (reference sequence). The CDR3 has 16 residues. V was clipped by 1 base and J by 7 bases, with 20 bases between them. CDR3 sequence: CAWSGRLGEDWNEQFF. CDR3 nucleotides: TGTGCCTGGAGTGGACGCTTAGGGGAAGATTGGAATGAGCAGTTCTTC.

The J gene is TRBJ1-3, the V gene TRBV9; D perhaps matches TRBD1 (5 bases). The germline V gene encodes CDR1 SGDLS and CDR2 YYNGEE. Trimming cost V 0 bases and J 0 bases, with 10 bases left between them. The CDR3 is 16 residues long. CDR3 loop: CASSVGPGPSGNTIYF. The CDR3 DNA follows: TGTGCCAGCAGCGTAGGTCCAGGGCCCTCTGGAAACACCATATATTTT.

V gene TRBV25-1 combines with J gene TRBJ1-4; TRBD1 agrees at 11 bases. V lost 2 bases and J lost 3; bases outside the gene matches: 2. The CDR3 spans 16 residues. Germline lookup yields CDR1 MGHDK and CDR2 SYGVNS. CDR3 in amino acids: CASSEGQGASNEKLFF. Written as DNA, the CDR3 is TGTGCCAGCAGTGAAGGACAGGGGGCGTCTAATGAAAAACTGTTTTTT.

The chain employs TRBV27 and TRBJ1-2; 7 bases align to TRBD1. Per the germline V gene, CDR1 is MNHEY and CDR2 is SMNVEV (reference sequence). V was pared by 3 bases and J by 7 bases, with 5 bases of the junction left unmatched. The CDR3 sequence is 13 residues long. CDR3 sequence: CASSLWTGAGYTF. In DNA form, the CDR3 reads TGTGCCAGCAGTTTGTGGACAGGCGCTGGCTACACCTTC.

The rearrangement links TRBV6-6 to TRBJ1-1; TRBD1 aligns across 10 bases. The CDR3 has 14 residues. J gave up 6 bases and V 5 bases, and 6 bases lay outside the gene matches. Looked up from germline, CDR1 is MNHNY and CDR2 is SVGAGI (reference sequence). This CDR3 reads CASSLRQGAAEAFF. CDR3 DNA: TGTGCCAGCAGTCTACGACAGGGGGCTGCTGAAGCTTTCTTT.

This chain connects TRBV7-9 to TRBJ2-1; D is possibly TRBD1 or TRBD2 (5 bases each). Germline lookup yields CDR1 SEHNR and CDR2 FQNEAQ (reference sequence). Trimming stripped 1 base from V and 6 bases from J, with 10 bases between. CDR3 length equals 14 residues. The CDR3 here is CASSLVGVLNEQFF. CDR3 DNA: TGTGCCAGCAGCTTAGTGGGGGTTCTCAATGAGCAGTTCTTC.

This chain connects TRBV2 to TRBJ2-3; TRBD1 or TRBD2 may be the D gene (5 bases each). The ends were cut back, 3 bases at V and 2 bases at J, with 12 bases in the middle. CDR3 length equals 15 residues. Germline CDR1 is SNHLY and CDR2 is FYNNEI. Here the CDR3 DNA reads TGTGCCAGCAGTGAGAGGGGCTCTAACACAGATACGCAGTATTTT. Protein: CASSERGSNTDTQYF.

This chain links TRBV7-6 with TRBJ1-1; D call uncertain. The CDR3 spans 11 residues. Germline V gene sequence: CDR1 SGHVS, CDR2 FNYEAQ. V dropped 4 bases and J dropped 8 bases, with 8 bases sitting between them. CDR3 coding DNA: TGTGCCAGCAGCTCCACGACGGAAGCTTTCTTT. Encoded protein: CASSSTTEAFF. The variable domain in full, completed from reference TRBV7-6 and TRBJ1-1, reads GAGVSQSPRYKVTKRGQDVALRCDPISGHVSLYWYRQALGQGPEFLTYFNYEAQQDKSGLPNDRFSAERPEGSISTLTIQRTEQRDSAMYRCASSSTTEAFFGQGTRLTVV.

The J gene is TRBJ2-7, the V gene TRBV2, with 8 bases fitting TRBD2. The CDR3 length is 15 residues. With 4 bases clipped from V and 4 bases from J, the junction kept 9 bases outside the gene matches. CDR1 is SNHLY and CDR2 is FYNNEI in the germline V gene. Here the CDR3 reads CASSATGGGTYEQYF. CDR3 nucleotides: TGTGCCAGCAGTGCGACGGGCGGGGGGACGTACGAGCAGTACTTC.

V usage is TRBV6-5 and J usage is TRBJ2-1; a weak D match, TRBD2 (6 bases). CDR3 size: 13 residues. Per the germline V gene, CDR1 is MNHEY and CDR2 is SVGAGI. With 8 bases removed from V and 6 bases from J, the gap between germline ends came to 14 bases. CDR3 bases: TGTGCCAGCCGGGACTCCCCCCTCAATGAGCAGTTCTTC. Translating gives CASRDSPLNEQFF.

J is TRBJ2-1 and V is TRBV27; D is undetermined. The CDR3 is 18 amino acids. V lost 5 bases and J 0 bases, leaving 20 bases between the germline ends. Germline assignment: CDR1 MNHEY and CDR2 SMNVEV (reference sequence). The CDR3 loop is CASSLYKTGFSSYNEQFF. Written as DNA, the CDR3 is TGTGCCAGCAGTCTATATAAGACCGGTTTTAGCTCCTACAATGAGCAGTTCTTC.

DNA of the CDR3: TGTGCCTGGAGTGTGGGGGTCGGGACTGAAGCTTTCTTT. It translates to CAWSVGVGTEAFF. The chain recombines TRBV30 with TRBJ1-1; possibly TRBD1 for D (5 bases). This CDR3 contains 13 residues. Trimming left V 0 bases short and J 5 bases short, with 10 bases between. Germline V gene data show CDR1 as GTSNPN and CDR2 as SVGIG (reference sequence). Using reference TRBV30 and TRBJ1-1 for the parts outside the CDR3, the full variable domain is SQTIHQWPATLVQPVGSPLSLECTVEGTSNPNLYWYRQAAGRGLQLLFYSVGIGQISSEVPQNLSASRPQDRQFILSSKKLLLSDSGFYLCAWSVGVGTEAFFGQGTRLTVV.

The chain employs TRBV7-9 and TRBJ2-1; D not resolved. V was clipped by 8 bases and J by 8 bases, with 19 bases between them. CDR3 length equals 14 residues. The V gene's germline CDR1 is SEHNR and CDR2 FQNEAQ (reference sequence). CDR3 amino acids: CASALLLRVDEQFF. CDR3 DNA sequence: TGTGCCAGCGCTCTCTTGTTAAGGGTTGATGAGCAGTTCTTC.

J is TRBJ2-5 and V is TRBV4-1; 7 nucleotides line up with TRBD1. With 0 bases clipped from V and 5 bases from J, the junction kept 6 bases outside the gene matches. CDR3 length equals 15 residues. The germline V gene has CDR1 MGHRA and CDR2 YSYEKL. CDR3 DNA: TGCGCCAGCAGCCAAGAAGGCAGGGGGTTTGAGACCCAGTACTTC. This translates into CASSQEGRGFETQYF.